The rows below give T cell receptor beta chains drawn from one sample of a study of neurological immune-mediated disorders. Using its own MiXCR run on the 5' RACE reads, TCRdb lists one record per CDR3 protein. The data contain 48,000 or so distinct CDR3 sequences, about 9.3% of them singletons. The sample was PBMCs. The source of these receptors is a middle-aged woman with HTLV-1-associated myelopathy (HAM/TSP). Both conserved end residues are part of each CDR3. A D gene is named only where the DNA matches it firmly. Where a row states a size, it is once, few, many or the class of an expanded clone; other rows omit it.

CDR3 protein: CASRPSGGRDEQFF
CDR3 DNA: TGTGCCAGCAGGCCCTCAGGGGGCAGGGATGAGCAGTTCTTC
V gene: TRBV7-3
clone size: many
D gene: TRBD1
J gene: TRBJ2-1

CDR3 protein: CASSQDWRQSYNEQFF
CDR3 DNA: TGCGCCAGCAGCCAAGATTGGCGACAGTCATACAATGAGCAGTTCTTC
V gene: TRBV4-3
clone size: many
D gene: -
J gene: TRBJ2-1

CDR3 protein: CSARDLARGRREQYF
CDR3 DNA: TGCAGTGCTAGAGATCTAGCGAGGGGGAGGAGAGAGCAGTACTTC
V gene: TRBV20-1
clone size: many
D gene: -
J gene: TRBJ2-7

CDR3 protein: CSARGGSTYGYTF
CDR3 DNA: TGCAGTGCTAGAGGGGGAAGCACGTATGGCTACACCTTC
V gene: TRBV20-1
clone size: many
D gene: -
J gene: TRBJ1-2

CDR3 protein: CATTRERANNEQFF
CDR3 DNA: TGTGCCACCACCAGAGAAAGGGCTAACAATGAGCAGTTCTTC
V gene: TRBV15
clone size: many
D gene: -
J gene: TRBJ2-1

CDR3 protein: CASSPPGGGFYEQYF
CDR3 DNA: TGTGCCAGCAGCCCCCCGGGAGGGGGCTTCTACGAGCAGTACTTC
V gene: TRBV9
clone size: many
D gene: -
J gene: TRBJ2-7

CDR3 protein: CASSDAYSGSGNTIYF
CDR3 DNA: TGTGCCAGCAGTGATGCGTATTCAGGCTCTGGAAACACCATATATTTT
V gene: TRBV6-1
clone size: many
D gene: -
J gene: TRBJ1-3

CDR3 protein: CSAREGRQTYEQYF
CDR3 DNA: TGCAGTGCTAGAGAGGGGCGGCAGACCTACGAGCAGTACTTC
V gene: TRBV20-1
clone size: many
D gene: -
J gene: TRBJ2-7

CDR3 protein: CSAGSGKLFSEQYF
CDR3 DNA: TGCAGTGCCGGCTCAGGGAAGTTGTTCTCCGAGCAGTACTTC
V gene: TRBV20-1
clone size: many
D gene: -
J gene: TRBJ2-7

CDR3 protein: CSARTGTPDTQYF
CDR3 DNA: TGCAGTGCTAGAACTGGGACCCCCGATACGCAGTATTTT
V gene: TRBV20-1
clone size: many
D gene: -
J gene: TRBJ2-3

CDR3 protein: CAWRRAGVGTGELFF
CDR3 DNA: TGTGCCTGGAGGCGAGCGGGAGTGGGTACCGGGGAGCTGTTTTTT
V gene: TRBV30
clone size: -
D gene: TRBD2
J gene: TRBJ2-2

CDR3 protein: CATSIGQGITDTQYF
CDR3 DNA: TGTGCCACCAGCATCGGACAGGGGATCACAGATACGCAGTATTTT
V gene: TRBV15
clone size: many
D gene: TRBD1
J gene: TRBJ2-3

CDR3 protein: CASSLWEIRGQYF
CDR3 DNA: TGTGCCAGCAGCCTCTGGGAGATCAGAGGGCAGTACTTC
V gene: TRBV12-3/TRBV12-4
clone size: many
D gene: -
J gene: TRBJ2-7

CDR3 protein: CAWSVQSPARNLNQPQHF
CDR3 DNA: TGTGCCTGGAGTGTACAATCTCCGGCCAGGAATCTCAATCAGCCCCAGCATTTT
V gene: TRBV30
clone size: few
D gene: -
J gene: TRBJ1-5

CDR3 protein: CSARGMDTLVLYGYTF
CDR3 DNA: TGTAGTGCCAGAGGAATGGACACCCTAGTCCTGTATGGCTACACCTTC
V gene: TRBV20-1
clone size: -
D gene: -
J gene: TRBJ1-2

CDR3 protein: CASSPGGGGTDTQYF
CDR3 DNA: TGCGCCAGCAGCCCCGGCGGAGGAGGCACAGATACGCAGTATTTT
V gene: TRBV5-1
clone size: many
D gene: -
J gene: TRBJ2-3

CDR3 protein: CASSLGRSISNEQFF
CDR3 DNA: TGTGCCAGCAGTTTAGGACGGAGCATTTCCAATGAGCAGTTCTTC
V gene: TRBV12-3/TRBV12-4
clone size: -
D gene: -
J gene: TRBJ2-1

CDR3 protein: CASSLAGRGYGYTF
CDR3 DNA: TGCGCCAGCAGCTTGGCCGGCAGGGGTTATGGCTACACCTTC
V gene: TRBV5-1
clone size: many
D gene: -
J gene: TRBJ1-2

CDR3 protein: CSARNHFSSYNEQFF
CDR3 DNA: TGCAGTGCTAGAAACCATTTTAGCTCCTACAATGAGCAGTTCTTC
V gene: TRBV20-1
clone size: many
D gene: -
J gene: TRBJ2-1

CDR3 protein: CASSQVGTVNSPLHF
CDR3 DNA: TGTGCCAGCAGCCAAGTTGGGACGGTTAATTCACCCCTCCACTTT
V gene: TRBV14
clone size: many
D gene: -
J gene: TRBJ1-6

CDR3 protein: CASSQDLRTGGFPGELFF
CDR3 DNA: TGCGCCAGCAGCCAAGATCTTAGGACAGGGGGTTTTCCCGGGGAGCTGTTTTTT
V gene: TRBV4-1
clone size: many
D gene: TRBD1
J gene: TRBJ2-2

CDR3 protein: CSARPLRQGRNEQFF
CDR3 DNA: TGCAGTGCTAGACCGCTCCGCCAGGGTCGGAATGAGCAGTTCTTC
V gene: TRBV20-1
clone size: many
D gene: -
J gene: TRBJ2-1

CDR3 protein: CASRFGQGENTIYF
CDR3 DNA: TGTGCCAGCAGATTTGGACAGGGGGAAAACACCATATATTTT
V gene: TRBV11-2
clone size: many
D gene: TRBD1
J gene: TRBJ1-3

CDR3 protein: CASSLRGTYNEQFF
CDR3 DNA: TGTGCCAGCAGCTTAAGAGGGACGTACAATGAGCAGTTCTTC
V gene: TRBV11-3
clone size: many
D gene: -
J gene: TRBJ2-1

CDR3 protein: CASSPRGGSYEQYF
CDR3 DNA: TGTGCCAGCAGCCCGCGGGGCGGTTCCTACGAGCAGTACTTC
V gene: TRBV7-3
clone size: -
D gene: -
J gene: TRBJ2-7

CDR3 protein: CASSLSSGPNEKLFF
CDR3 DNA: TGTGCCAGCAGTTTATCTTCGGGACCTAATGAAAAACTGTTTTTT
V gene: TRBV12-3/TRBV12-4
clone size: many
D gene: -
J gene: TRBJ1-4

CDR3 protein: CASSQDQPGTGEKLFF
CDR3 DNA: TGCGCCAGCAGCCAAGACCAGCCTGGGACAGGTGAAAAACTGTTTTTT
V gene: TRBV4-3
clone size: many
D gene: TRBD1
J gene: TRBJ1-4

CDR3 protein: CSARAPAGSQETQYF
CDR3 DNA: TGCAGTGCTAGAGCCCCGGCGGGGAGCCAAGAGACCCAGTACTTC
V gene: TRBV20-1
clone size: many
D gene: -
J gene: TRBJ2-5

CDR3 protein: CASSPPSNVHEQYF
CDR3 DNA: TGTGCCAGCAGCCCACCTAGCAACGTCCACGAGCAGTACTTC
V gene: TRBV9
clone size: many
D gene: -
J gene: TRBJ2-7

CDR3 protein: CASSKTGSEVRLGDTQYF
CDR3 DNA: TGTGCCAGCAGCAAAACGGGTAGCGAGGTGAGGTTGGGAGATACGCAGTATTTT
V gene: TRBV21-1
clone size: few
D gene: -
J gene: TRBJ2-3

CDR3 protein: CAISAGASYNEQFF
CDR3 DNA: TGTGCCATCAGTGCAGGGGCCTCCTACAATGAGCAGTTCTTC
V gene: TRBV10-3
clone size: -
D gene: -
J gene: TRBJ2-1

CDR3 protein: CASSLDPARSGNTIYF
CDR3 DNA: TGTGCCAGCAGCTTAGATCCTGCTCGCTCTGGAAACACCATATATTTT
V gene: TRBV7-2
clone size: many
D gene: -
J gene: TRBJ1-3

CDR3 protein: CTRSLLDTQYF
CDR3 DNA: TGTACCCGCAGTCTACTAGATACGCAGTATTTT
V gene: TRBV12-3/TRBV12-4
clone size: -
D gene: -
J gene: TRBJ2-3

CDR3 protein: CASSPPRDRGTDTQYF
CDR3 DNA: TGTGCCAGCAGCCCCCCCCGGGACAGGGGCACAGATACGCAGTATTTT
V gene: TRBV21-1
clone size: many
D gene: -
J gene: TRBJ2-3

CDR3 protein: CASSPNTEAFF
CDR3 DNA: TGTGCCAGCAGCCCGAACACTGAAGCTTTCTTT
V gene: TRBV12-3/TRBV12-4
clone size: many
D gene: -
J gene: TRBJ1-1

CDR3 protein: CSASEQGTYHGYTF
CDR3 DNA: TGCAGTGCTAGCGAACAGGGAACTTATCATGGCTACACCTTC
V gene: TRBV20-1
clone size: -
D gene: -
J gene: TRBJ1-2

CDR3 protein: CASSLIGGGFQETQYF
CDR3 DNA: TGCGCCAGCAGCTTGATCGGCGGGGGATTCCAAGAGACCCAGTACTTC
V gene: TRBV5-1
clone size: -
D gene: TRBD2
J gene: TRBJ2-5

CDR3 protein: CASHSNTEAFF
CDR3 DNA: TGTGCAAGTCACTCAAACACTGAAGCTTTCTTT
V gene: TRBV12-2
clone size: -
D gene: -
J gene: TRBJ1-1

CDR3 protein: CASRRGIGLAGANEQFF
CDR3 DNA: TGCGCCAGCAGAAGAGGGATCGGACTAGCGGGGGCGAATGAGCAGTTCTTC
V gene: TRBV5-1
clone size: many
D gene: TRBD2
J gene: TRBJ2-1

CDR3 protein: CASSLSGTGGFEQYF
CDR3 DNA: TGTGCCAGCAGCTTGTCCGGGACAGGGGGCTTCGAGCAGTACTTC
V gene: TRBV13
clone size: many
D gene: TRBD1
J gene: TRBJ2-7

CDR3 protein: CATSEPTSGGYYQETQYF
CDR3 DNA: TGTGCCACCAGTGAGCCCACTAGCGGGGGGTACTACCAAGAGACCCAGTACTTC
V gene: TRBV24-1
clone size: many
D gene: TRBD2
J gene: TRBJ2-5

CDR3 protein: CSVEETGEAGAEAFF
CDR3 DNA: TGCAGCGTTGAGGAGACAGGGGAAGCCGGCGCTGAAGCTTTCTTT
V gene: TRBV29-1
clone size: many
D gene: TRBD1
J gene: TRBJ1-1

CDR3 protein: CASSHLGDIYGYTF
CDR3 DNA: TGCGCCAGCAGTCATCTAGGGGATATCTATGGCTACACCTTC
V gene: TRBV10-2
clone size: -
D gene: -
J gene: TRBJ1-2

CDR3 protein: CASSLGGGLNEQYF
CDR3 DNA: TGTGCCAGCAGTTTGGGCGGGGGGCTTAACGAGCAGTACTTC
V gene: TRBV12-3/TRBV12-4
clone size: many
D gene: TRBD2
J gene: TRBJ2-7

CDR3 protein: CSARDREGGREKLFF
CDR3 DNA: TGCAGTGCTAGAGATCGGGAGGGAGGAAGGGAAAAACTGTTTTTT
V gene: TRBV20-1
clone size: -
D gene: -
J gene: TRBJ1-4

CDR3 protein: CSVGRGMGTDTQYF
CDR3 DNA: TGCAGCGTTGGTCGGGGAATGGGCACAGATACGCAGTATTTT
V gene: TRBV29-1
clone size: many
D gene: -
J gene: TRBJ2-3

CDR3 protein: CASRTVVTPMTDTQYF
CDR3 DNA: TGCGCCAGCAGGACAGTGGTGACTCCCATGACAGATACGCAGTATTTT
V gene: TRBV10-1
clone size: many
D gene: -
J gene: TRBJ2-3

CDR3 protein: CSAHSTTSGETTDTQYF
CDR3 DNA: TGCAGTGCCCACTCCACGACTAGCGGGGAAACCACAGATACGCAGTATTTT
V gene: TRBV20-1
clone size: many
D gene: TRBD2
J gene: TRBJ2-3

CDR3 protein: CASSDHPGSGGDTDTQYF
CDR3 DNA: TGTGCCAGCAGCGACCACCCGGGTAGCGGGGGAGACACAGATACGCAGTATTTT
V gene: TRBV7-3
clone size: -
D gene: TRBD2
J gene: TRBJ2-3

CDR3 protein: CSGQGDTEAFF
CDR3 DNA: TGCAGCGGACAGGGGGACACTGAAGCTTTCTTT
V gene: TRBV29-1
clone size: many
D gene: TRBD1
J gene: TRBJ1-1

CDR3 protein: CASSQDFTIPGEKLFF
CDR3 DNA: TGCGCCAGCAGCCAAGATTTCACGATCCCCGGGGAAAAACTGTTTTTT
V gene: TRBV4-3
clone size: many
D gene: -
J gene: TRBJ1-4

CDR3 protein: CSAGTVRAGVNQETQYF
CDR3 DNA: TGCAGTGCTGGGACGGTGCGTGCGGGGGTCAATCAAGAGACCCAGTACTTC
V gene: TRBV20-1
clone size: -
D gene: TRBD2
J gene: TRBJ2-5

CDR3 protein: CASSRRMGYNQPQHF
CDR3 DNA: TGTGCCAGCAGCCGCAGGATGGGCTACAATCAGCCCCAGCATTTT
V gene: TRBV7-6
clone size: many
D gene: -
J gene: TRBJ1-5

CDR3 protein: CASSQGPGTSGLQETQYF
CDR3 DNA: TGTGCCAGCAGCCAGGGACCCGGGACTAGCGGACTCCAAGAGACCCAGTACTTC
V gene: TRBV3-1
clone size: -
D gene: TRBD2
J gene: TRBJ2-5

CDR3 protein: CASSQAQGPGNTIYF
CDR3 DNA: TGCGCCAGCAGCCAAGCGCAGGGGCCAGGAAACACCATATATTTT
V gene: TRBV4-3
clone size: many
D gene: -
J gene: TRBJ1-3

CDR3 protein: CASSATGVGTEAFF
CDR3 DNA: TGTGCCAGCAGCGCTACAGGGGTTGGCACTGAAGCTTTCTTT
V gene: TRBV9
clone size: many
D gene: TRBD1
J gene: TRBJ1-1